This T cell receptor beta chain was retrieved from a study of tumor-infiltrating lymphocytes in localized non-small cell lung cancer. Study-wide context: Tumor tissue and non-adjacent uninvolved lung came from each patient.

The CDR3 consists of 14 residues. Germline CDR1 and CDR2: SGHVS and FNYEAQ. Trimming shortened V by 1 base and J by 4 bases, and 7 bases separated the two germline ends. Profiling relied on immunoSEQ multiplex PCR, and the TCRdb table lists in-frame clones only, not all of them. The data hold nearly 9,500 clones, with just under 85% observed a single time. This clone has a handful of counts. This clonotype originated in a human donor with non-small cell lung cancer. V usage is TRBV7-6 and J usage is TRBJ2-2; no definite D call. The specimen was uninvolved lung tissue not adjacent to the tumor. The CDR3 DNA follows: TGTGCCAGCAGCTTAGGAACTACCACCGGGGAGCTGTTTTTT. Translating it yields CASSLGTTTGELFF. The full variable domain, completed using reference TRBV7-6 and TRBJ2-2, is GAGVSQSPRYKVTKRGQDVALRCDPISGHVSLYWYRQALGQGPEFLTYFNYEAQQDKSGLPNDRFSAERPEGSISTLTIQRTEQRDSAMYRCASSLGTTTGELFFGEGSRLTVL.